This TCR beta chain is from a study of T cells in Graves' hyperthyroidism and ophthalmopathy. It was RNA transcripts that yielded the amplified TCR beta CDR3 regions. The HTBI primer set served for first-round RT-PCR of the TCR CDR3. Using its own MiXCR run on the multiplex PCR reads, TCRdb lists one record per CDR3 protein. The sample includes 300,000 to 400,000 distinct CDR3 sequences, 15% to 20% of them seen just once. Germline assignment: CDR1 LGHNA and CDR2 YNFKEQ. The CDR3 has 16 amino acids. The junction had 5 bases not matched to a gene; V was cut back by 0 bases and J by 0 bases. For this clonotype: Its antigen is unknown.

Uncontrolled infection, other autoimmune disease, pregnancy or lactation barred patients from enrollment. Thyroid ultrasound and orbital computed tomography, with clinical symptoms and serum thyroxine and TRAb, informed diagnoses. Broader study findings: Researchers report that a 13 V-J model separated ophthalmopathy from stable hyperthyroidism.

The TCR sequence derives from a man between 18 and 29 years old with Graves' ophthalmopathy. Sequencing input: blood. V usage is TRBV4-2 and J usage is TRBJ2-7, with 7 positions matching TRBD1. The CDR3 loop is CASSQDSGTVSYEQYF. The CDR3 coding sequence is TGTGCCAGCAGCCAAGATTCTGGGACAGTCTCCTACGAGCAGTACTTC.